This TCR beta chain originates from a study of T cells in Graves' hyperthyroidism and ophthalmopathy. General observations from the study: Blood also carried most thyroid clonotypes expanded above 0.001.

Amplified regions were TCR beta CDR3 sequences from RNA transcripts. In the first-round RT-PCR of the TCR CDR3, the HTBI primer set was used. TCRdb called the multiplex PCR reads again in MiXCR, with one record for every CDR3 protein. Here the sample spans under 300,000 distinct CDR3 sequences, roughly 15% being singletons. V gave up 5 bases and J gave up 8 bases, with 16 bases separating them. Germline V gene sequence: CDR1 DFQATT, CDR2 SNEGSKA (reference sequence). CDR3 length: 13 residues. This clonotype came up many times. Its specificity is unknown. The genes are TRBV20-1 and TRBJ2-1; TRBD1 is a possible D gene (6 bases). The clonotype originates from a woman between 40 and 55 years old with Graves' hyperthyroidism that later progressed to Graves' ophthalmopathy. The sequenced sample was blood. CDR3 residues: CSAPGQWSYEQFF. Written as DNA, the CDR3 is TGCAGTGCTCCCGGACAGTGGAGCTATGAGCAGTTCTTC.